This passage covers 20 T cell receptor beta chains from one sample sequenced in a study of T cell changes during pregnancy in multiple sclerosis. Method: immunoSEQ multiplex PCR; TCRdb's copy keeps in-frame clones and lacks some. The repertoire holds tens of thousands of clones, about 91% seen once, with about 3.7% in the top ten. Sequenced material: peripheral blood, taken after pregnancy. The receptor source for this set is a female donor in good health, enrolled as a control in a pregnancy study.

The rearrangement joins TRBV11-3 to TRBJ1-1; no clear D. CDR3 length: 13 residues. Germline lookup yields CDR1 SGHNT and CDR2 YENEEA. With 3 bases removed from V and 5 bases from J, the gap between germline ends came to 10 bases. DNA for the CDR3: TGTGCCAGCAGCTTCTATGGGGAGACTGAAGCTTTCTTT. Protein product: CASSFYGETEAFF.

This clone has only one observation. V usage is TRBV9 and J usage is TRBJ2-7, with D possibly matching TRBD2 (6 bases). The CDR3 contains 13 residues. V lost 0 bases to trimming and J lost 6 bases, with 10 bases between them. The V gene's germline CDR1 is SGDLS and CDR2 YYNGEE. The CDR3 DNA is TGTGCCAGCAGCGTAGGACTAGAACTCGAGCAGTACTTC. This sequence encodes CASSVGLELEQYF.

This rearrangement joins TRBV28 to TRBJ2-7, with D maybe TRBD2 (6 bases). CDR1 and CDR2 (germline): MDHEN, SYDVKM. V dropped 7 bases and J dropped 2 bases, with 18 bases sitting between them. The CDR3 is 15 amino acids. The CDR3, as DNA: TGTGCCAGCACCCTCACCGGGGGTCCCACCTACGAGCAGTACTTC. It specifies CASTLTGGPTYEQYF.

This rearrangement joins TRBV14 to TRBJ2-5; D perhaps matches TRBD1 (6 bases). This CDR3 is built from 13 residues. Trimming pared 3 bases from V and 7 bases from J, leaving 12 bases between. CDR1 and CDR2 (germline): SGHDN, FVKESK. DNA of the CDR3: TGTGCCAGCAGCCAGGACAGCCGGCGGACCCAGTACTTC. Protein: CASSQDSRRTQYF.

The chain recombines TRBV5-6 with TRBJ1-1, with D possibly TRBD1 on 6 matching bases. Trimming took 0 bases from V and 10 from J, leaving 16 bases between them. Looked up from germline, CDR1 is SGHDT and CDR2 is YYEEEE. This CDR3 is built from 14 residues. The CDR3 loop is CASSLGLGAPGAFF. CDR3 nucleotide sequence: TGTGCCAGCAGCTTGGGGCTGGGGGCCCCAGGAGCTTTCTTT.

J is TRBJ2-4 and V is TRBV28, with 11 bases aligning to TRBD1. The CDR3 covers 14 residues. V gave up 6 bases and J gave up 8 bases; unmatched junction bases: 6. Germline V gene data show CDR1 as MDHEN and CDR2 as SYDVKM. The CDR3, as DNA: TGTGCCAGCAGCAAACCGGGACAGGGGGACATTCAGTACTTC. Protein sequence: CASSKPGQGDIQYF. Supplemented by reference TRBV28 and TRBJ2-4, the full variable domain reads DVKVTQSSRYLVKRTGEKVFLECVQDMDHENMFWYRQDPGLGLRLIYFSYDVKMKEKGDIPEGYSVSREKKERFSLILESASTNQTSMYLCASSKPGQGDIQYFGAGTRLSVL.

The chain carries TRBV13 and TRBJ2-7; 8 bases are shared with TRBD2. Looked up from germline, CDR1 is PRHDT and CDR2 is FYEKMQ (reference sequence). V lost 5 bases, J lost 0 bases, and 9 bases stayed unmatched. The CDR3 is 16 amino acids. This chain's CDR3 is CASSPTGGRSSYEQYF. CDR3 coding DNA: TGTGCCAGCAGCCCTACCGGCGGGAGGAGCTCCTACGAGCAGTACTTC.

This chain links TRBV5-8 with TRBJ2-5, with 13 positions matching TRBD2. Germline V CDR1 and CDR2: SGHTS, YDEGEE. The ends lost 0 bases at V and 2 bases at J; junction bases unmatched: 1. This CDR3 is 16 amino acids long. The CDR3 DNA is TGTGCCAGCAGCTTGGGGACTAGCGGGAGACAAGAGACCCAGTACTTC. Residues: CASSLGTSGRQETQYF.

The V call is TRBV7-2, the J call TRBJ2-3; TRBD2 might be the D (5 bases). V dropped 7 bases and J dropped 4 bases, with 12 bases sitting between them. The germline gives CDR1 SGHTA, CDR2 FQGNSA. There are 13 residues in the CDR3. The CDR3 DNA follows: TGTGCCAGCACCCGACCAGCGGCAGATACGCAGTATTTT. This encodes CASTRPAADTQYF.

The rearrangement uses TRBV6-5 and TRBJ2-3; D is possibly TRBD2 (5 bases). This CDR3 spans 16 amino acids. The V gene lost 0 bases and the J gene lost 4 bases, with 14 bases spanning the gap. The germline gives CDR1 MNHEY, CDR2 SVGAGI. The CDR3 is CASSYSIRLAPDTQYF. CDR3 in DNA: TGTGCCAGCAGTTACTCGATAAGGCTAGCCCCAGATACGCAGTATTTT.

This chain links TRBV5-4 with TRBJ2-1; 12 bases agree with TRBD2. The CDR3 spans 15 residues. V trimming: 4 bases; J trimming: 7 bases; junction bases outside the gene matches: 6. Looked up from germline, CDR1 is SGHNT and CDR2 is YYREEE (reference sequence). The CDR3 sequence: CASSTSGGLLNEQFF. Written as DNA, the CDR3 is TGTGCCAGCAGCACTAGCGGGGGGCTCCTAAATGAGCAGTTCTTC.

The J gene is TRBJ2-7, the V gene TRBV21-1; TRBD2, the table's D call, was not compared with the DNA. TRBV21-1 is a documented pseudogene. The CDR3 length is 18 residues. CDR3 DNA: TGTGCCAGCAGCAAAGACCCAGCCGGGACTAGCGGGGCTAATGAGCAGTACTTC. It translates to CASSKDPAGTSGANEQYF.

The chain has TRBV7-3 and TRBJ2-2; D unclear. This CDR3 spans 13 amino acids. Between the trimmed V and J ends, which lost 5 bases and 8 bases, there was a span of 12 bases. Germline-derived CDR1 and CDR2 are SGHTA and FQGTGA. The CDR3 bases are TGTGCCAGCAGCCCCGCAAGAGGTGGGGAGCTGTTTTTT. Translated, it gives CASSPARGGELFF.

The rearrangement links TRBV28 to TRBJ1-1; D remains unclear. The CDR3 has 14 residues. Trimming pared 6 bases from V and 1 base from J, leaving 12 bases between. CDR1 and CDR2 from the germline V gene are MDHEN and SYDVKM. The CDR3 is CASRPLQANTEAFF. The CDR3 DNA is TGTGCCAGCAGGCCACTTCAGGCGAACACTGAAGCTTTCTTT.

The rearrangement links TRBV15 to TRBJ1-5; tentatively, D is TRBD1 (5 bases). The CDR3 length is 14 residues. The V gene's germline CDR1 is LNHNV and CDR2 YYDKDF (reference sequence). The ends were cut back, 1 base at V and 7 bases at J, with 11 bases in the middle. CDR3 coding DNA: TGTGCCACCAGCAGAGCAGGGCAAGAACAGCCCCAGCATTTT. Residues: CATSRAGQEQPQHF.

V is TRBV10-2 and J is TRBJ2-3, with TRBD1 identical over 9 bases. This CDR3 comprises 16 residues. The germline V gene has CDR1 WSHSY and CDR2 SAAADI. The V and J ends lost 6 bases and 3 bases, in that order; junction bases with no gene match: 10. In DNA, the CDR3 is TGCGCCAGCAGGGGGTTTGAGGACAGGGGAACAGATACGCAGTATTTT. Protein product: CASRGFEDRGTDTQYF.

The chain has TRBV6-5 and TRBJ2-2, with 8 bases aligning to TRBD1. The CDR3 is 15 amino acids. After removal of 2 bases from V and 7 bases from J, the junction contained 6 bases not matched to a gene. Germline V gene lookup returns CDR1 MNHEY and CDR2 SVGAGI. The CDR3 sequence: CASSYATGARGELFF. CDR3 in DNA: TGTGCCAGCAGTTACGCGACAGGGGCTCGCGGGGAGCTGTTTTTT.

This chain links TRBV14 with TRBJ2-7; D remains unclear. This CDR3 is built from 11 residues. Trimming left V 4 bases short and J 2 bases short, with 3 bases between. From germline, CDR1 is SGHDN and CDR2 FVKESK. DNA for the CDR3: TGTGCCAGCAGCCCAGCCTACGAGCAGTACTTC. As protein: CASSPAYEQYF.

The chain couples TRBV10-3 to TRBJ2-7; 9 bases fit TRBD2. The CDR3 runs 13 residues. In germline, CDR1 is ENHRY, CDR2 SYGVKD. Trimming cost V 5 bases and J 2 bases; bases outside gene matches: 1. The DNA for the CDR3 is TGTGCCATCAGTAGCGGGAGGACCTACGAGCAGTACTTC. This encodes CAISSGRTYEQYF.

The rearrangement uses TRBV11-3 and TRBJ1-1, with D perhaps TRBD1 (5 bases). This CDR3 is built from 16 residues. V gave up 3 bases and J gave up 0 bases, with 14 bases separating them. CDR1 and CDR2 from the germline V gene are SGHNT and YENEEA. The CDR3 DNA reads TGTGCCAGCAGCTTCGTTAGGGGAAGCATGAACACTGAAGCTTTCTTT. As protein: CASSFVRGSMNTEAFF.